The rows below give T cell receptor beta chains drawn from one sample of a study of cytomegalovirus exposure and HLA in healthy donors. TCRdb keeps only in-frame clones here, not all; method: immunoSEQ multiplex PCR. The repertoire consists of fewer than 200,000 clones, with roughly 80% occurring once and the leading ten covering about 0.5%. The sequencing input was PBMCs. The receptors come from a woman aged 45-65 years in good health and CMV-seronegative. CDR3s include the opening cysteine and the closing phenylalanine or tryptophan.

TRBV6-1,TRBJ2-3,CASSEAWGRSTDTQYF
TRBV9,TRBJ2-7,CASSARGHEQYF
TRBV7-3,TRBJ2-2,CASSLMGAVTGELFF
TRBV30,TRBJ2-6,CAWSERDLPHSGANVLTF
TRBV19,TRBJ2-2,CASSKQAGELFF
TRBV2,TRBJ1-3,CASSGQGAGNTIYF
TRBV6-6,TRBJ2-7,CASRDRGPYEQYF
TRBV11-2,TRBJ2-7,CASSPGGQALSRSQYF
TRBV6-1,TRBJ2-1,CASSELTVRDEQFF
TRBV5-6,TRBJ1-1,CASSLGTGNTEAFF
TRBV9,TRBJ2-1,CASSAQTSGGVDEQFF
TRBV10-2,TRBJ2-4,CASSDSDRGIKNIQYF
TRBV7-2,TRBJ2-1,CASSFRLAGDNEQFF
TRBV7-9,TRBJ2-7,CASSYPGQLDYEQYF
TRBV7-2,TRBJ2-7,CASSPLRGSYEQYF
TRBV27,NA,CASSSIYEQYF
TRBV5-8,TRBJ2-5,CASSLQGTFQETQYF
TRBV7-2,TRBJ2-3,CASSLQAIDTQYF
TRBV9,TRBJ1-5,CASSATQGANQPQHF
TRBV27,NA,CASSLGGTYEQYF